These T cell receptor beta chains were read from a single sample in a study of radiation and T cells in renal cell carcinoma. The assay was immunoSEQ multiplex PCR, and TCRdb's table has in-frame clones only and misses some. The sample records tens of thousands of clones, 81% being singletons. This material consisted of blood, taken from a patient whose treatment included radiotherapy and nephrectomy. These receptors all come from a man in his sixties with renal cell carcinoma. CDR3s include the opening cysteine and the closing phenylalanine or tryptophan. Fields, in order: J gene, V gene, D gene, clone size, CDR3 protein, CDR3 DNA. D genes are given only for firm matches. Only part of the rows carry a size: once, few, many, or a class if the clone is expanded.

TRBJ1-1 | TRBV10-3 | . | many | CAISYTLNTEAFF | TGTGCCATCAGTTATACATTGAACACTGAAGCTTTCTTT
TRBJ2-7 | TRBV5-4 | TRBD1 | . | CASSLEQQGARGEQYF | TGTGCCAGCAGCTTGGAGCAACAGGGGGCGCGGGGGGAGCAGTACTTC
TRBJ1-3 | TRBV5-1 | . | . | CASNIGPLGTGNTIYF | TGCGCCAGCAACATTGGGCCTTTGGGCACTGGAAACACCATATATTTT
TRBJ2-5 | TRBV11-2 | . | . | CASSFSGVETQYF | TGTGCCAGCAGCTTTTCAGGGGTAGAGACCCAGTACTTC
TRBJ2-1 | TRBV9 | . | many | CASSEILGNYNEQFF | TGTGCCAGCAGCGAAATACTAGGGAATTACAATGAGCAGTTCTTC
TRBJ1-4 | TRBV18 | . | . | CASSPNALAEKLFF | TGTGCCAGCTCACCGAATGCTCTGGCGGAAAAACTGTTTTTT
TRBJ1-2 | TRBV5-1 | . | . | CASSPRGEWLVYGYTF | TGCGCCAGCAGCCCTCGGGGAGAGTGGCTGGTCTATGGCTACACCTTC
TRBJ2-7 | TRBV7-9 | . | medium-sized | CASSLGVYEQYF | TGTGCCAGCAGCTTAGGGGTTTACGAGCAGTACTTC
TRBJ1-5 | TRBV2 | . | . | CASGEVYGQPQHF | TGTGCCAGCGGGGAGGTCTACGGTCAGCCCCAGCATTTT
TRBJ1-5 | TRBV6-4 | . | . | CASRGSPSNQPQHF | TGTGCCAGCAGGGGGAGTCCTAGCAATCAGCCCCAGCATTTT
TRBJ2-5 | TRBV29-1 | TRBD2 | . | CSVVAGGRQETQYF | TGCAGCGTCGTAGCGGGAGGCCGCCAAGAGACCCAGTACTTC
TRBJ1-1 | TRBV7-6 | TRBD1 | few | CASSSQGGTEAFF | TGTGCCAGCAGCTCACAGGGGGGCACTGAAGCTTTCTTT
TRBJ2-7 | TRBV5-4 | . | . | CASSELGIDEQYF | TGTGCCAGCAGCGAACTGGGGATAGACGAGCAGTACTTC
TRBJ2-7 | TRBV7-9 | TRBD2 | . | CASSLYGRGEQYF | TGTGCCAGCAGCTTATACGGGAGGGGCGAGCAGTACTTC
TRBJ1-3 | TRBV6-1 | TRBD1 | . | CASSLQGAGGNTIYF | TGTGCCAGCAGCTTACAGGGGGCGGGCGGAAACACCATATATTTT
TRBJ2-1 | TRBV18 | . | once | CASSPTKYNEQFF | TGTGCCAGCTCACCAACAAAATACAATGAGCAGTTCTTC
TRBJ2-1 | TRBV7-3 | TRBD2 | . | CASSERGSGSGVSARNEQFF | TGTGCCAGCAGCGAAAGGGGTAGCGGGAGTGGAGTGTCGGCCCGCAATGAGCAGTTCTTC